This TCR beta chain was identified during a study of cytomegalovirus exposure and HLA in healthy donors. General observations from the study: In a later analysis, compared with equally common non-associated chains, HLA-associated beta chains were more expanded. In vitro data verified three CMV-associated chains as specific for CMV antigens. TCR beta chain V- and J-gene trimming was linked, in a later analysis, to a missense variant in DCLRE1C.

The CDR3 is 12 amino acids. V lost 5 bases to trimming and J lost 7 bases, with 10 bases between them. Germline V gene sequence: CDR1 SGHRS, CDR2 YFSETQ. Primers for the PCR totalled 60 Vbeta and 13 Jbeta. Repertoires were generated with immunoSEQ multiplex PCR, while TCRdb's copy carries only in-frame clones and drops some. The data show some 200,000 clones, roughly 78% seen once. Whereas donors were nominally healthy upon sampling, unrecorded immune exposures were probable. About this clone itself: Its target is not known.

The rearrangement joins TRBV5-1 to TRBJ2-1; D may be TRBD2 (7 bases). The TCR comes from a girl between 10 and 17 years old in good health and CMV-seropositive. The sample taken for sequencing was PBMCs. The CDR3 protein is CASRGGGNEQFF. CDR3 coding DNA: TGCGCCAGCAGGGGAGGGGGGAATGAGCAGTTCTTC.